The clone carrying this TCR beta chain came up a few times. The antigen remains unidentified. The data are from a study of vaccination effects on CD4 cells after COVID-19. Data came from immunoSEQ multiplex PCR; TCRdb stores just in-frame clones and leaves some out. The data contain some 50,000 clones, roughly 74% of them singletons. Subsequent to about 10 days of culture, CD4+ T cells were isolated. The CDR3 is 18 amino acids. After removal of 2 bases from V and 2 bases from J, the junction contained 12 bases not matched to a gene. CDR1 and CDR2 from the germline V gene are SEHNR and FQNEAQ (reference sequence).

V usage is TRBV7-9 and J usage is TRBJ1-2, with 9 nucleotides matching TRBD1. The receptor's source is a human donor who had a prior SARS-CoV-2 infection. The source material was CD4+ T cells from PBMCs cultured without peptide, sampled before COVID-19 vaccination. The CDR3 coding sequence is TGTGCCAGCAGCTTAATGGGGGGGACAGGGAGATCCAACTATGGCTACACCTTC. This sequence encodes CASSLMGGTGRSNYGYTF.